Sequencing of this TCR beta chain was carried out in a study of T cell repertoires in cytomegalovirus infection. This clonotype was detected ten times or more. This CDR3 is built from 14 residues. CDR1 and CDR2 (germline): SEHNR, FQNEAQ (reference sequence). The V gene lost 4 bases and the J gene lost 8 bases, with 14 bases spanning the gap. MiXCR was run by TCRdb on the reads, yielding one entry per CDR3 protein. The sample holds approximately 500,000 distinct CDR3 sequences, approximately 15% seen once. Input material: CD8+ T cells from PBMCs. This clonotype originated in a human donor in good health (CMV status not recorded). Some clones in this sample may be carry-over from other donors' samples. The chain joins TRBV7-9 to TRBJ2-2, with D possibly being TRBD2 (6 bases). Here the CDR3 reads CASSSGTLAGELFF. The CDR3, as DNA: TGTGCCAGCAGCTCTGGGACTTTAGCTGGGGAGCTGTTTTTT.